This TCR beta chain emerged from a study of cytomegalovirus exposure and HLA in healthy donors. Study-level results: The listing of 150 or so TCR beta chains classed them as cytomegalovirus-associated. In vitro testing confirmed a few CMV-associated chains as specific for CMV antigens.

The germline CDR1 and CDR2 sequences are SEHNR and FQNEAQ (reference sequence). Deletions cut 0 bases from V and 6 bases from J, with 9 bases between. The CDR3 loop spans 15 amino acids. The assay was immunoSEQ multiplex PCR, and TCRdb's table has in-frame clones only and misses some. The sample has approximately 99,000 clones; under 97% are singletons. Comments on this clone: Its antigen remains unidentified.

The material sequenced was PBMCs. The receptor was derived from a woman aged 18-29 years in good health and CMV-seronegative. The V and J genes are TRBV7-9 and TRBJ1-6; D not resolved. This chain's CDR3 is CASSLAKQSNSPLHF. CDR3 DNA: TGTGCCAGCAGCTTAGCGAAACAGAGTAATTCACCCCTCCACTTT.